The next 16 T cell receptor beta chains were all read from a single sample in a study of cytomegalovirus exposure and HLA in healthy donors. This PCR relied on a set of 60 Vbeta primers and 13 Jbeta primers. Measured with immunoSEQ multiplex PCR; TCRdb has only the in-frame clones, and not every one. This table has about 120,000 clones, about 10% appearing once. Source material: PBMCs. These receptors all stem from a young woman in good health and CMV-seropositive.

The genes are TRBV2 and TRBJ2-3, with D possibly matching TRBD1 (6 bases). CDR3 length: 14 residues. Trimming removed 7 bases from V and 1 base from J, with 12 bases in between. Germline CDR1 and CDR2: SNHLY and FYNNEI. CDR3 residues: CASKNRAGTDTQYF. CDR3 coding DNA: TGTGCCAGCAAAAACAGGGCGGGCACAGATACGCAGTATTTT.

With respect to this clone: In the same sample, other DNA sequences code for this CDR3. The chain couples TRBV14 to TRBJ2-7; TRBD1 aligns across 7 bases. The CDR3 consists of 12 residues. The J segment lost 4 bases and the V segment lost 3 bases, leaving 0 bases of the junction unmatched. The germline V gene has CDR1 SGHDN and CDR2 FVKESK. The CDR3 sequence is CASSQTGYEQYF. For the CDR3, the DNA is TGTGCCAGCAGCCAGACAGGGTACGAGCAGTACTTC.

This clone has only a few counts. The gene calls are TRBV29-1 and TRBJ2-5; D gene uncertain. Germline CDR1 and CDR2: SQVTM and ANQGSEA. Trimming removed 7 bases from V and 1 base from J, with 13 bases in between. The CDR3 totals 13 residues. The CDR3 nucleotides read TGCAGCGAATTACAGCTTTCCCAAGAGACCCAGTACTTC. Residues: CSELQLSQETQYF.

This clone occurred a few times. The V and J genes are TRBV7-9 and TRBJ2-7; D possibly corresponds to TRBD2 (6 bases). The CDR3 spans 15 residues. The germline V gene encodes CDR1 SEHNR and CDR2 FQNEAQ (reference sequence). Trimming left V 1 base short and J 4 bases short, with 14 bases between. CDR3 in DNA: TGTGCCAGCAGCTTAGTCGAAACGGGAGCTTACGAGCAGTACTTC. Amino acid sequence: CASSLVETGAYEQYF.

The chain links TRBV27 to TRBJ1-1; D is undetermined. V shed 5 bases and J shed 4 bases, with 11 bases lying between them. CDR3 length: 13 residues. The germline V gene has CDR1 MNHEY and CDR2 SMNVEV (reference sequence). The CDR3 DNA sequence: TGTGCCAGCAGTACGGCGGGTGGCACTGAAGCTTTCTTT. Translation: CASSTAGGTEAFF.

CDR3 nucleotides: TGTGCCAGCAGCCGACAGGTAAACGAGCAGTACTTC. It translates to CASSRQVNEQYF. The chain has TRBV2 and TRBJ2-7; D perhaps matches TRBD1 (6 bases). Germline values: CDR1 SNHLY, CDR2 FYNNEI. The CDR3 runs to 12 residues. V was clipped by 6 bases and J by 5 bases, with 11 bases between them.

There are a few counts of this clone. The chain joins TRBV4-1 to TRBJ1-2; maybe TRBD1 (5 bases). Germline V CDR1 and CDR2: MGHRA, YSYEKL. This CDR3 spans 13 amino acids. V was cut by 2 bases and J by 6 bases, with 10 bases left in between. CDR3 coding DNA: TGCGCCAGCAGCCAAAAGGGGTCCCATGGCTACACCTTC. It yields the protein CASSQKGSHGYTF.

A few counts support this clone. The chain carries TRBV19 and TRBJ1-5, with D tentatively TRBD1 (6 bases). This CDR3 comprises 16 residues. CDR1 and CDR2 (germline): LNHDA, SQIVND (reference sequence). V lost 3 bases and J 0 bases, leaving 12 bases between the germline ends. The CDR3 is CASSISPDSSNQPQHF. The CDR3 nucleotides are TGTGCCAGTAGTATCTCCCCGGACAGTAGCAATCAGCCCCAGCATTTT.

The V and J genes are TRBV28 and TRBJ1-1, with a possible D match to TRBD1 (5 bases). The CDR3 spans 16 residues. V shed 3 bases and J shed 3 bases, with 17 bases lying between them. From germline, CDR1 is MDHEN and CDR2 SYDVKM. CDR3 loop: CASSFVQGTVDTEAFF. The CDR3 nucleotides are TGTGCCAGCAGTTTTGTGCAGGGCACTGTGGACACTGAAGCTTTCTTT. Full variable domain (outside the CDR3, taken from reference TRBV28 and TRBJ1-1): DVKVTQSSRYLVKRTGEKVFLECVQDMDHENMFWYRQDPGLGLRLIYFSYDVKMKEKGDIPEGYSVSREKKERFSLILESASTNQTSMYLCASSFVQGTVDTEAFFGQGTRLTVV.

The CDR3 nucleotides read TGTGCCAGCAGCTTAAGCACAGGGGGAGTCTTCACTGAAGCTTTCTTT. Amino acid sequence: CASSLSTGGVFTEAFF. The chain links TRBV5-4 to TRBJ1-1, with 8 positions matching TRBD1. With 2 bases clipped from V and 4 bases from J, the junction kept 10 bases outside the gene matches. Germline V gene sequence: CDR1 SGHNT, CDR2 YYREEE (reference sequence). The CDR3 runs 16 residues.

The V and J genes are TRBV7-9 and TRBJ1-3; D gene uncertain. CDR1 and CDR2 (germline): SEHNR, FQNEAQ (reference sequence). Trimming removed 5 bases from V and 2 bases from J, with 16 bases in between. The CDR3 has 16 residues. The CDR3 region is CASSHRREPPGNTIYF. The CDR3 region has the DNA TGTGCCAGCAGCCACAGAAGAGAACCTCCTGGAAACACCATATATTTT. The variable domain in full, with the rest retrieved from reference TRBV7-9 and TRBJ1-3, is DTGVSQNPRHKITKRGQNVTFRCDPISEHNRLYWYRQTLGQGPEFLTYFQNEAQLEKSRLLSDRFSAERPKGSFSTLEIQRTEQGDSAMYLCASSHRREPPGNTIYFGEGSWLTVV.

The chain carries TRBV5-4 and TRBJ1-2; D is unclear. Trimming pared 4 bases from V and 2 bases from J, leaving 15 bases between. This CDR3 is 15 amino acids long. CDR1 is SGHNT and CDR2 is YYREEE in the germline V gene (reference sequence). The CDR3 bases are TGTGCCAGCAGCCTTGGTATCGGTTGGAACTATGGCTACACCTTC. It specifies CASSLGIGWNYGYTF.

The V call is TRBV5-1, the J call TRBJ2-2; D uncertain. The CDR3 totals 13 residues. V lost 1 base and J 7 bases, leaving 8 bases between the germline ends. Germline CDR1 reads SGHRS; CDR2 reads YFSETQ. In DNA, the CDR3 is TGCGCCAGCAGCTTGCGCAGTGACGGGGAGCTGTTTTTT. This gives the protein CASSLRSDGELFF.

This clone was counted a few times. The genes are TRBV19 and TRBJ2-7; 9 bases match TRBD2. V was clipped by 4 bases and J by 5 bases; unmatched bases: 15. The germline V gene has CDR1 LNHDA and CDR2 SQIVND (reference sequence). CDR3 size: 17 residues. The CDR3 is CASSTRLAENPGDEQYF. CDR3 DNA: TGTGCCAGTAGTACTCGACTAGCGGAAAACCCCGGGGACGAGCAGTACTTC. Together with reference TRBV19 and TRBJ2-7, the CDR3 gives the full variable domain: DGGITQSPKYLFRKEGQNVTLSCEQNLNHDAMYWYRQDPGQGLRLIYYSQIVNDFQKGDIAEGYSVSREKKESFPLTVTSAQKNPTAFYLCASSTRLAENPGDEQYFGPGTRLTVT.

V usage is TRBV19 and J usage is TRBJ2-1; a possible D gene is TRBD2 (5 bases). This CDR3 spans 14 amino acids. Trimming stripped 5 bases from V and 7 bases from J, with 15 bases between. Germline CDR1 reads LNHDA; CDR2 reads SQIVND (reference sequence). The CDR3 bases are TGTGCCAGTAGTCCTCGACTAATCCCTAATGAGCAGTTCTTC. Protein sequence: CASSPRLIPNEQFF. The full variable domain, rest sourced from reference TRBV19 and TRBJ2-1, is DGGITQSPKYLFRKEGQNVTLSCEQNLNHDAMYWYRQDPGQGLRLIYYSQIVNDFQKGDIAEGYSVSREKKESFPLTVTSAQKNPTAFYLCASSPRLIPNEQFFGPGTRLTVL.

J is TRBJ2-1 and V is TRBV11-3; 7 bases line up with TRBD1. V dropped 0 bases and J dropped 6; count of bases not matched to a gene: 5. CDR3 length: 15 amino acids. The germline V gene has CDR1 SGHNT and CDR2 YENEEA. CDR3 loop: CASSLDVTGSNEQFF. CDR3 bases: TGTGCCAGCAGCTTAGACGTGACAGGGAGCAATGAGCAGTTCTTC. The full variable domain, its missing parts supplied by reference TRBV11-3 and TRBJ2-1, is EAGVVQSPRYKIIEKKQPVAFWCNPISGHNTLYWYLQNLGQGPELLIRYENEEAVDDSQLPKDRFSAERLKGVDSTLKIQPAELGDSAVYLCASSLDVTGSNEQFFGPGTRLTVL.